Presented here are 7 T cell receptor beta chains from one specimen sequenced in a study of T cell responses to AZD1222 COVID-19 vaccine. Profiling relied on immunoSEQ multiplex PCR, and the TCRdb table lists in-frame clones only, not all of them. The sample lists 75,000 to 95,000 clones, more than 75% occurring once. The input for sequencing was peripheral blood, taken on day 0 of AZD1222 vaccination. The source of these receptors is an adult in good health.

The genes are TRBV29-1 and TRBJ1-2, with D hard to call. The CDR3 extends over 9 amino acids. CDR1 SQVTM and CDR2 ANQGSEA come from the germline V gene. Trimming left V 4 bases short and J 8 bases short, with 5 bases between. The CDR3 region is CSVGEGYTF. CDR3 DNA: TGCAGCGTTGGGGAGGGCTACACCTTC.

This clone has more than one count but fewer than ten. The chain employs TRBV19 and TRBJ1-5; D is ambiguous. With 7 bases removed from V and 0 bases from J, the gap between germline ends came to 10 bases. This CDR3 has 14 amino acids. The germline V gene has CDR1 LNHDA and CDR2 SQIVND (reference sequence). In DNA form, the CDR3 reads TGTGCCAGTACTGGTTCCGGTAGCAATCAGCCCCAGCATTTT. Its protein product is CASTGSGSNQPQHF.

V gene TRBV5-4 combines with J gene TRBJ2-5, with no clear D. This CDR3 has 15 residues. Germline loops: CDR1 SGHNT, CDR2 YYREEE (reference sequence). V was pared by 0 bases and J by 1 base, with 10 bases between. CDR3 sequence reads: CASSLVGEPQETQYF. The CDR3 DNA sequence: TGTGCCAGCAGCTTGGTTGGGGAACCCCAAGAGACCCAGTACTTC. Using reference TRBV5-4 and TRBJ2-5 for the parts outside the CDR3, the full variable domain is ETGVTQSPTHLIKTRGQQVTLRCSSQSGHNTVSWYQQALGQGPQFIFQYYREEENGRGNFPPRFSGLQFPNYSSELNVNALELDDSALYLCASSLVGEPQETQYFGPGTRLLVL.

V and J are TRBV4-1 and TRBJ1-1, with D possibly matching TRBD1 (6 bases). The CDR3 is made up of 19 amino acids. The V gene's germline CDR1 is MGHRA and CDR2 YSYEKL. The V and J ends lost 2 bases and 0 bases respectively, with 22 bases between them. In DNA, the CDR3 is TGCGCCAGCAGCCAAAAACCCCTACAGGGCAGGGGATTGAACACTGAAGCTTTCTTT. This codes for CASSQKPLQGRGLNTEAFF.

This rearrangement joins TRBV30 to TRBJ1-1; no clear D gene. V shed 4 bases and J shed 3 bases, with 3 bases lying between them. This CDR3 has 10 residues. CDR1 is GTSNPN and CDR2 is SVGIG in the germline V gene (reference sequence). The CDR3 nucleotides read TGTGCCTGGATCTACACTGAAGCTTTCTTT. It encodes CAWIYTEAFF.

This CDR3 reads CASSLASGADTQYF. The CDR3 DNA follows: TGTGCCAGCAGCTTAGCGTCCGGGGCAGATACGCAGTATTTT. V usage is TRBV7-9 and J usage is TRBJ2-3; possibly TRBD2 for D (5 bases). V was trimmed by 0 bases and J by 4 bases, leaving 8 bases between them. The germline gives CDR1 SEHNR, CDR2 FQNEAQ (reference sequence). This CDR3 has 14 amino acids.

This chain uses TRBV27 with TRBJ1-2, with 8 bases lining up with TRBD1. The CDR3 runs 14 residues. J was trimmed by 8 bases and V by 3 bases; bases with no gene match: 8. Per the germline V gene, CDR1 is MNHEY and CDR2 is SMNVEV (reference sequence). DNA of the CDR3: TGTGCCAGCAGTTTTAACAGGGGGATGCGGGGCTACACCTTC. This codes for CASSFNRGMRGYTF.